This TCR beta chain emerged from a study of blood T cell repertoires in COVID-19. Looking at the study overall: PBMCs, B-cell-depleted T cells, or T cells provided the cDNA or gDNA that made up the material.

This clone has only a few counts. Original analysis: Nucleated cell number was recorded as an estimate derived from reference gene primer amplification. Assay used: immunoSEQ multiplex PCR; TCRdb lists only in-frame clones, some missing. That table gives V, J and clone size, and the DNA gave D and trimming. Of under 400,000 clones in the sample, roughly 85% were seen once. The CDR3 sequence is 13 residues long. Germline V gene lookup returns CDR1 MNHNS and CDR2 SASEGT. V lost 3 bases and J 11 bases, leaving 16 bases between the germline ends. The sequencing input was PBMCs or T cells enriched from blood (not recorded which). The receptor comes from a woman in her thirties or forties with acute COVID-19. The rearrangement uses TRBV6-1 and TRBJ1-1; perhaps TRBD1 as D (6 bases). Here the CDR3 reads CASSDKPGVNAFF. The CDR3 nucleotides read TGTGCCAGCAGTGATAAACCAGGGGTTAATGCTTTCTTT.